A single sample is the source of the 16 T cell receptor beta chains below, sequenced in a study of radiotherapy plus CTLA-4 blockade in lung cancer. Using immunoSEQ multiplex PCR, the repertoire was profiled, and TCRdb retains in-frame clones only, with some absent. This sample has tens of thousands of clones; around 73% occur once, and the top ten carry 7.1%. The sequencing here drew on peripheral blood, taken from a patient treated with radiotherapy plus ipilimumab. These receptors were taken from a human donor with non-small cell lung cancer who had a complete response to radiotherapy plus ipilimumab.

The chain recombines TRBV19 with TRBJ2-1; no reliable D call. The CDR3 consists of 15 residues. V lost 3 bases and J 0 bases, leaving 9 bases between the germline ends. CDR1 and CDR2 (germline): LNHDA, SQIVND (reference sequence). This chain's CDR3 is CASSIRSSSYNEQFF. The CDR3 DNA sequence: TGTGCCAGTAGTATTCGGTCCAGCTCCTACAATGAGCAGTTCTTC.

The rearrangement links TRBV5-8 to TRBJ1-4; 10 nucleotides match TRBD1. Germline values: CDR1 SGHTS, CDR2 YDEGEE. The CDR3 runs 15 residues. The junction had 10 bases not matched to a gene; V was cut back by 7 bases and J by 7 bases. This chain's CDR3 is CASGTGDRRSEKLFF. The CDR3 DNA is TGTGCCAGCGGGACAGGGGATAGGCGGAGTGAAAAACTGTTTTTT.

The chain joins TRBV7-9 to TRBJ1-2, with D possibly TRBD1 on 5 matching bases. CDR3 size: 13 residues. V lost 2 bases and J 5 bases, leaving 9 bases between the germline ends. Germline CDR1 is SEHNR and CDR2 is FQNEAQ (reference sequence). CDR3 loop: CASSLRGGYGYTF. The CDR3 DNA follows: TGTGCCAGCAGCTTACGGGGGGGATATGGCTACACCTTC.

The chain has TRBV25-1 and TRBJ2-3, with TRBD2 matching 9 bases. With 6 bases clipped from V and 3 bases from J, the junction kept 10 bases outside the gene matches. The CDR3 has 16 amino acids. Germline CDR1 is MGHDK and CDR2 is SYGVNS. CDR3 sequence: CASSPLSGRGTDTQYF. CDR3 DNA sequence: TGTGCCAGCAGCCCTCTTAGCGGGAGAGGTACAGATACGCAGTATTTT.

This clone was recorded a few times. The V gene is TRBV25-1, the J gene TRBJ1-3, with unresolved D. Trimming took off 6 bases at V and 4 bases at J, with 16 bases between the two ends. Germline V CDR1 and CDR2: MGHDK, SYGVNS. The CDR3 has 15 residues. The CDR3 DNA reads TGTGCCAGCAGGAGAGACGGGGATTACGGAAACACCATATATTTT. Protein: CASRRDGDYGNTIYF.

V gene TRBV18 combines with J gene TRBJ1-2; a weak D match, TRBD1 (5 bases). Looked up from germline, CDR1 is KGHSH and CDR2 is LQKENI. CDR3 length equals 13 residues. The ends were cut back, 1 base at V and 6 bases at J, with 9 bases in the middle. As DNA, the CDR3 is TGTGCCAGCTCACCACGGAGGGGAGATGGCTACACCTTC. Its protein is CASSPRRGDGYTF.

This chain links TRBV11-3 with TRBJ2-1; D uncertain. In germline, CDR1 is SGHNT, CDR2 YENEEA. CDR3 length: 15 amino acids. V lost 1 base to trimming and J lost 2 bases, with 9 bases between them. The CDR3 coding sequence is TGTGCCAGCAGCTTAGGGAGTGCGGCCTACAATGAGCAGTTCTTC. As protein: CASSLGSAAYNEQFF.

This clone came up a few times. The chain carries TRBV7-2 and TRBJ1-2, with D possibly TRBD1 on 5 matching bases. Trimming cost V 2 bases and J 4 bases, with 14 bases left between them. The germline CDR1 and CDR2 sequences are SGHTA and FQGNSA. CDR3 size: 15 residues. Here the CDR3 reads CASSLQFGGGYGYTF. As DNA, the CDR3 is TGTGCCAGCAGCTTACAGTTCGGGGGTGGCTATGGCTACACCTTC.

The V and J genes are TRBV10-3 and TRBJ2-1; 8 bases are shared with TRBD1. J was trimmed by 0 bases and V by 7 bases; bases with no gene match: 11. The CDR3 length is 17 residues. Germline loops: CDR1 ENHRY, CDR2 SYGVKD. The DNA for the CDR3 is TGTGCCATCACAGCTGACAGGGGTTTAAGCTCCTACAATGAGCAGTTCTTC. This encodes CAITADRGLSSYNEQFF.

In this sample, this clone turned up once. The gene calls are TRBV7-2 and TRBJ1-2; 7 bases map to TRBD1. This CDR3 region has 14 residues. Germline V gives CDR1 SGHTA, CDR2 FQGNSA. Trimming at V came to 3 bases and at J to 4 bases, leaving 5 bases not matched to a gene. The CDR3 DNA sequence: TGTGCCAGCAGCTTCCAGACAGGGTCCTATGGCTACACCTTC. Its protein is CASSFQTGSYGYTF.

This clone came up a few times. The V and J genes are TRBV6-1 and TRBJ2-5; possible D gene TRBD1, 6 bases. Germline lookup yields CDR1 MNHNS and CDR2 SASEGT. The CDR3 extends over 15 amino acids. V lost 4 bases to trimming and J lost 2 bases, with 14 bases between them. The DNA of the CDR3 is TGTGCCAGCAGTGTCTCCAGGGGTGTGCAAGAGACCCAGTACTTC. This sequence encodes CASSVSRGVQETQYF.

Within the sample, this clone is medium-sized. The V and J genes are TRBV19 and TRBJ2-2; possibly TRBD1 for D (5 bases). Per the germline V gene, CDR1 is LNHDA and CDR2 is SQIVND (reference sequence). Trimming stripped 6 bases from V and 4 bases from J, with 15 bases between. CDR3 length: 15 residues. In DNA form, the CDR3 reads TGTGCCAGTAGCGCCCGAGGACACATCACCGGGGAGCTGTTTTTT. Translation: CASSARGHITGELFF. Variable domain in full (rest from reference TRBV19 and TRBJ2-2): DGGITQSPKYLFRKEGQNVTLSCEQNLNHDAMYWYRQDPGQGLRLIYYSQIVNDFQKGDIAEGYSVSREKKESFPLTVTSAQKNPTAFYLCASSARGHITGELFFGEGSRLTVL.

This rearrangement joins TRBV7-9 to TRBJ2-1; a possible D gene is TRBD2 (6 bases). The CDR3 has 13 residues. Trimming pared 4 bases from V and 9 bases from J, leaving 13 bases between. Per the germline V gene, CDR1 is SEHNR and CDR2 is FQNEAQ (reference sequence). The CDR3 region is CASSYGTEGEQFF. The CDR3, as DNA: TGTGCCAGCAGCTATGGTACGGAGGGTGAGCAGTTCTTC.

This sequence joins TRBV28 and TRBJ2-3, with D possibly TRBD1 on 6 matching bases. V gave up 4 bases and J gave up 0 bases, with 14 bases separating them. CDR1 and CDR2 (germline): MDHEN, SYDVKM. The CDR3 spans 16 residues. The CDR3 DNA reads as TGTGCCAGCAGTTCCTTTCGGACAGTTAGCACAGATACGCAGTATTTT. It codes for CASSSFRTVSTDTQYF.

The gene calls are TRBV27 and TRBJ2-3; 8 bases align to TRBD1. V lost 6 bases, J lost 7 bases, and 9 bases stayed unmatched. Germline loops: CDR1 MNHEY, CDR2 SMNVEV (reference sequence). CDR3 length: 14 residues. DNA of the CDR3: TGTGCCAGCAGGGGGGACAGGAAGTTGAATACGCAGTATTTT. Translation gives CASRGDRKLNTQYF.

J is TRBJ1-2 and V is TRBV18; TRBD1 might be the D (5 bases). CDR1 is KGHSH and CDR2 is LQKENI in the germline V gene. Deletions cut 0 bases from V and 8 bases from J, with 13 bases between. The CDR3 is 14 amino acids. The CDR3 DNA reads as TGTGCCAGCTCACCACCGTCATCAGGGTTGGGCTACACCTTC. Translation gives CASSPPSSGLGYTF.